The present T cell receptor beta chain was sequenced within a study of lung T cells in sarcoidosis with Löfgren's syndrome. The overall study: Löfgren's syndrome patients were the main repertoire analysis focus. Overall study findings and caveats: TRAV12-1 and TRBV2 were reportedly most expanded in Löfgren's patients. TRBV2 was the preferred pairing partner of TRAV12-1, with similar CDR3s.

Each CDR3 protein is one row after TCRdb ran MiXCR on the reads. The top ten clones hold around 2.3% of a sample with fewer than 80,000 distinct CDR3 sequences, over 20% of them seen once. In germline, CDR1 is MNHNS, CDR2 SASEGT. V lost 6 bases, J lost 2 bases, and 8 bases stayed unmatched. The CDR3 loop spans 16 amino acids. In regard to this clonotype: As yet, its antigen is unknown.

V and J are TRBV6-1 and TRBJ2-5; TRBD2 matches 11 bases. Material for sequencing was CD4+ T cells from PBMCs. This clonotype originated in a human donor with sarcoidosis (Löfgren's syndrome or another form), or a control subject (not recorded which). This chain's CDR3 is CASSPTSGGPQETQYF. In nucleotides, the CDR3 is TGTGCCAGCAGCCCCACTAGCGGGGGCCCTCAAGAGACCCAGTACTTC.